The TCR beta chain under discussion was sequenced for a study of cytomegalovirus exposure and HLA in healthy donors (dated by TCRdb to about 2017). In terms of the full investigation: In an earlier analysis of some 610 of the donors, around 290 Gb of sequence data and 100 million or so unique TCR beta sequences from 150 million to 200 million T cells were reported. Approximately 300 gigabases of sequencing data and approximately 92 million unique TCR sequences made up an early release that covered 500 to 700 HLA-typed donors. Of the 398 genotyped donors, about 84% fell in the genetic ancestry cluster associated with self-reported Caucasian donors. The aim of the study was to test whether cataloging public T cell receptors could identify signatures of past pathogen exposure. The study used immunosequencing to profile the T cell repertoires of 600 to 850 subjects and linked those repertoires to cytomegalovirus serostatus. Along with the roughly 670-subject first cohort, a separate validation cohort of over a hundred different subjects was used. To predict cytomegalovirus infection status, the study brought together high-throughput TCR immunosequencing, statistical association of individual TCRs with disease status, and machine learning. A later analysis re-examined previously published TCR beta repertoires from roughly 720 donors and added high-resolution HLA genotyping to investigate patterns of TCR occurrence. Rather than using new phenotypic data, the later analysis identified candidate immune exposures from TCR beta sequences and from how often those sequences occurred across donors. An earlier analysis of several hundred of the donors applied high-throughput TCR beta sequencing to assess whether each TCR beta V gene segment acted as functional or pseudogenic. Alongside the repertoire data, information on donor age, sex, ethnicity and CMV serostatus was compiled. In a later genetic analysis, genome-wide SNP genotypes for 398 of the 666 donors were used, and that subset was treated as a discovery cohort. All discovery cohort repertoires had been generated using a single sequencing platform. Class I and class II HLA loci were covered by the typing at four-digit resolution. Typing coverage differed by locus: A, B, C, DRB1 and DQB1 were typed in about 620-630 donors, DQA1 in 500 to 550, DPA1 in 600 to 610, and DPB1 in 450 to 490. Roughly 5 DR-DQ haplotypes were handled as single units for association and clustering, since linkage in the cohort was strong. Across around 400 genotyped donors of the cohort, an average of roughly 250,000 unique TCR beta nucleotide sequences per donor were sequenced, and approximately 17% of those sequences were non-productive.

The cohort comprised approximately 700 healthy bone marrow donors. At the time of sampling, every cohort member was nominally healthy, though immune exposures that went unrecorded were likely present. The donor was CMV seronegative and was included in the group of 352 seronegative cohort members. Each donor provided a peripheral blood sample, and peripheral blood mononuclear cells were used for TCR beta sequencing. The Qiagen DNeasy Blood Extraction Kit was used to extract genomic DNA from the blood cell samples. The library came from the immunoSEQ multiplex PCR assay. The multiplex PCR relied on a mix of 60 forward primers for TCR Vbeta segments and 13 reverse primers for TCR Jbeta segments. The CDR3 region of rearranged TCR beta genes was amplified from genomic DNA by a multiplex PCR assay. The amplified TCR beta libraries were sequenced on the Illumina HiSeq System as 87-base-pair reads. The study's processing was this. A later analysis counted about 80 million unique TCR beta chains across the 550 to 800 repertoires, and roughly 9.9 million of these chains were shared by at least two donors. Raw reads were error-corrected and collapsed into unique sequences with a nearest-neighbor algorithm that merged closely related sequences to remove PCR and sequencing errors. V, D and J gene segments were assigned by aligning CDR3 sequences to IMGT reference sequences. For a sequence to be retained, a match of at least six nucleotides was required to both a V gene segment and a J gene segment. A rearrangement counted as productive if the CDR3 had no stop codons and remained in frame with V and J, and every other rearrangement counted as non-productive. CDR3 was defined by IMGT convention, running from the second conserved V-encoded cysteine to the conserved J-encoded phenylalanine. In an earlier analysis of 587 of the donors, sequences lacking an unambiguous match to a single V gene segment were excluded. An earlier analysis of several hundred of the donors called V segments functional above 56.7% productive rearrangements and segregating when the between-donor standard deviation exceeded 5%. A statistical classification framework was built for diagnosing cytomegalovirus status from the catalog of TCR beta chain sequences. V and J gene assignment, in a later analysis, came from comparing TCR nucleotide sequences with IMGT/GENE-DB human TR gene sequences. The TCRdist pipeline was used in a later analysis to assign CDR3 sequences and most-parsimonious VDJ recombination scenarios. In a later analysis, every TCR beta chain was defined by the combination of its CDR3 amino acid sequence and its V-gene family, and reads without a unique V-gene family were dropped. A later analysis removed roughly 590 highly shared, low-generation-probability nucleotide sequences to deal with suspected cross-contamination and a sequencing artifact. A later analysis calculated a clonal expansion index for each public chain from normalized within-repertoire ranks of inferred template counts. In a later analysis, generation probabilities were computed with a VDJ recombination model fitted to out-of-frame rearrangements, and the resulting probabilities were checked against IGoR. In a later analysis, hypergeometric tests were used to score TCR-TCR, TCR-HLA and TCR-CMV co-occurrence, with a repertoire-size bias correction applied to TCR pairs. False discovery rates were estimated in a later analysis by permuting HLA or CMV assignments 20 times. In a later analysis, co-occurring TCRs were grouped using DBSCAN, and TCRdist sequence similarity was added for clustering within HLA-allele-positive subsets. Repertoires with fewer than 30,000 or more than 120,000 public chains, plus five repertoires with anomalous nucleotide sharing, were excluded from co-occurrence clustering. TCRdb provides this immuneACCESS table in a form limited to in-frame rearrangements. Some clones are lacking; in checked studies, under half of them reflect an unresolved V gene, and why the rest are absent is not known. V, J and clone size reflect that table, while D and trimming were determined from the DNA. The sample has some 220,000 clones on record, 85% of them singletons. The top ten hold 0.24% of the sample.

A word on this clone: The antigen this receptor binds is unknown. Base-call qualities are not available, and no considerably larger clone is one nucleotide away.

The CDR3 numbers 15 residues from cysteine through phenylalanine. Only the CDR3 region is kept as DNA, spanning 45 bases read in frame from base 1. The germline V gene (reference sequence) gives CDR1 as MNHNY and CDR2 as SVGAGI. A distance of 13 bases separates the germline ends of V and J, which lose 0 bases and 6 bases respectively. Summary of the overall study and its limitations: In both the original and validation cohorts, the classifier was reported to diagnose cytomegalovirus status with high specificity and sensitivity. A cluster of highly shared sequence variants was judged likely to be a technical artifact of the sequencing pipeline. A later analysis found that most CMV-associated TCR beta chains appeared HLA-restricted, with HLA associations seemingly driven largely by CMV exposure. For the cohort, immune exposure information was limited to CMV serostatus. A few of the identified cytomegalovirus-associated TCR beta chains were confirmed in vitro to be specific for cytomegalovirus antigens. It was suggested by the authors that the approach could potentially be generalized to other disease states and immunological phenotypes. Several of the top co-occurrence clusters appeared to be linked to parvovirus B19, influenza, CMV and Epstein-Barr virus, according to a later analysis. Because some donors lacked HLA typing at each locus, the association tests relied only on the typed subset. Sequencing depth was assumed to be roughly uniform across donors in the presence/absence analyses, though that assumption may not hold. The earlier analysis of almost 600 of the donors excluded approximately 17 rarely observed V segments, including chromosome 9 orphons, because counts were too low. The study listed 170 or so TCR beta chains as associated with cytomegalovirus. Some IMGT-functional V segments, including TRBV6-2 and TRBV6-3, could not be distinguished by the 87-base-pair reads and were therefore excluded. Assigning TCR associations to individual alleles was difficult when HLA alleles, especially DR and DQ, strongly co-occurred. A later analysis found that HLA-associated TCR beta chains were more clonally expanded and had lower generation probabilities than equally common non-associated chains. While some public TCRs were present in many individuals, most TCR sequences turned up only very rarely across donors. Broadly in line with IMGT annotations, most TCR beta V segments showed up in productive rearrangements about 87% or about 30% of the time in an earlier analysis of around 550 of the donors. Compared with the 666-donor mean, donors in an Asian-associated ancestry cluster had fewer N-insertions in productive TCRs, according to a later genetic analysis. Correlated functional status among segregating V segments might be attributable to linkage disequilibrium, but an unknown experimental factor could not be ruled out. V-gene and J-gene trimming of TCR beta chains was associated with a missense DCLRE1C variant in a later genetic analysis, and the association was replicated in an independent cohort. At a false discovery rate of 0.05, a later analysis linked 15,000 to 20,000 TCR beta sequences to specific HLA alleles. In a later analysis, the rate of TCR association differed among HLA loci, with DRB1 alleles having the most associated TCRs and HLA-C alleles having the fewest. Only TCR beta chains were sequenced in this cohort, and the absence of alpha or paired-chain data limited detectable features. A further reported finding was that TCR beta sequences accurately predicted the HLA-A and HLA-B alleles for most subjects in the first cohort.

The rearrangement combines TRBV6-6 with TRBJ2-3; TRBD1 could be the D gene, as 6 bases match. The sequence was collected from a girl aged 2 to 9 in good health and CMV-seronegative. Material for sequencing was PBMCs. The sequenced DNA: TGTGCCAGCAGTTACTCGAGAAGGGGGAGCGATACGCAGTATTTT. This gives the protein CASSYSRRGSDTQYF.